This T cell receptor beta chain was sequenced in a study of blood T cell repertoires in COVID-19. Study context: T cells, B-cell-depleted T cells, or PBMCs supplied cDNA or gDNA.

Assay used: immunoSEQ multiplex PCR; TCRdb lists only in-frame clones, some missing. The data contain 200,000 or so clones, about 86% of them singletons. The CDR3 has 13 amino acids. In germline, CDR1 is SEHNR, CDR2 FQNEAQ (reference sequence). V lost 8 bases and J lost 4, with 14 bases in between. The receptor comes from a woman aged 50 to 60 with acute or convalescent COVID-19. The chain joins TRBV7-9 to TRBJ1-2, with a tentative D call TRBD1 (5 bases). The sequenced sample consisted of peripheral blood. CDR3 amino acids: CASWAWGLYGYTF. The CDR3 DNA reads TGTGCCAGCTGGGCCTGGGGCCTCTATGGCTACACCTTC.